This TCR beta chain was found in a study of cytomegalovirus exposure and HLA in healthy donors. The overall study: The 120 or so validation repertoires were produced on the same platform as the approximately 620 repertoires of the first cohort. This was reported in a later analysis.

These donors were members of the roughly 120-subject validation cohort, a group separate from the approximately 700-subject first cohort. The junction had 5 bases not matched to a gene; V was cut back by 3 bases and J by 2 bases. The CDR3 sequence is 15 residues long. Looked up from germline, CDR1 is KGHSH and CDR2 is LQKENI. Repertoires were generated with immunoSEQ multiplex PCR, while TCRdb's copy carries only in-frame clones and drops some. The sample holds about 200,000 clones; approximately 82% are singletons and the top ten take 13%. The sequence came from a woman aged 25 to 39 in good health and CMV-seropositive. V is TRBV18 and J is TRBJ2-7; 9 bases align to TRBD2. Input material: PBMCs. The CDR3 DNA follows: TGTGCCAGCTCACCTCTGCGGGAGGGCACCTACGAGCAGTACTTC. It translates to CASSPLREGTYEQYF.